Following are 17 T cell receptor beta chains from one sample sequenced in a study of blood T cell repertoires in COVID-19. Clones were read by immunoSEQ multiplex PCR, and TCRdb kept only the in-frame ones, dropping some. The data contain hundreds of thousands of clones, about four fifths of them singletons. Sample: PBMCs or T cells enriched from blood (not recorded which). These TCRs come from a middle-aged man who had been exposed to COVID-19.

This clone was counted between two and nine times. This chain uses TRBV4-1 with TRBJ1-1, with a weak D call TRBD1 (6 bases). Germline-derived CDR1 and CDR2 are MGHRA and YSYEKL. The CDR3 extends over 15 amino acids. Trimming cost V 4 bases and J 9 bases, with 21 bases left between them. DNA for the CDR3: TGCGCCAGCAGCCGAGAGGACAGCTCAGCAAACCAAGCTTTCTTT. As protein: CASSREDSSANQAFF.

The chain has TRBV7-3 and TRBJ2-3; D remains unclear. V lost 5 bases, J lost 4 bases, and 19 bases lay in between. This CDR3 is built from 16 residues. Germline CDR1 SGHTA, CDR2 FQGTGA. As DNA, the CDR3 is TGTGCCAGCAGCCTTAAACCGGGTCCAAGCGCAGATACGCAGTATTTT. This encodes CASSLKPGPSADTQYF.

The chain uses TRBV18 and TRBJ1-4; TRBD1 might be the D (5 bases). Per germline, CDR1 KGHSH and CDR2 LQKENI. Trimming pared 2 bases from V and 2 bases from J, leaving 6 bases between. This CDR3 has 14 residues. The DNA of the CDR3 is TGTGCCAGCTCACCAGGGGCGACTAATGAAAAACTGTTTTTT. Translating gives CASSPGATNEKLFF.

The V and J genes are TRBV15 and TRBJ2-5, with D perhaps matching TRBD2 (5 bases). CDR3 length: 16 amino acids. Between the trimmed V and J ends, which lost 1 base and 5 bases, there was a span of 17 bases. The germline V gene has CDR1 LNHNV and CDR2 YYDKDF (reference sequence). DNA of the CDR3: TGTGCCACCAGCAGAGGGGAGATAACCGGGCGGGAGACCCAGTACTTC. Residues: CATSRGEITGRETQYF.

The V and J genes are TRBV7-3 and TRBJ2-2; D not certain. CDR3 length equals 11 residues. CDR1 and CDR2 (germline): SGHTA, FQGTGA. Trimming removed 6 bases at V and 7 bases at J, with 6 bases between. Here the CDR3 DNA reads TGTGCCAGCAGGTCGGGCGGGGAGCTGTTTTTT. It encodes CASRSGGELFF.

The chain joins TRBV7-9 to TRBJ2-7; maybe TRBD1 (5 bases). Between the trimmed V and J ends, which lost 0 bases and 3 bases, there was a span of 12 bases. Per germline, CDR1 SEHNR and CDR2 FQNEAQ (reference sequence). The CDR3 totals 15 residues. As DNA, the CDR3 is TGTGCCAGCAGCTTAGCCCAGGGCAGCTTCTACGAGCAGTACTTC. Translation gives CASSLAQGSFYEQYF.

Concerning this clone itself: The same CDR3 also results from other DNA sequences found in this sample. This rearrangement joins TRBV12-3 or TRBV12-4 to TRBJ1-2; 7 nucleotides line up with TRBD1. This CDR3 region has 13 residues. The trim removed 5 bases at V and 4 bases at J, leaving 4 bases unmatched. Written as DNA, the CDR3 is TGTGCCAGCAGTCTACGACAGGGCTATGGCTACACCTTC. It is translated as CASSLRQGYGYTF.

The rearrangement joins TRBV10-2 to TRBJ2-7, with 8 bases aligning to TRBD2. J gave up 5 bases and V 2 bases, and 5 bases lay outside the gene matches. This CDR3 has 14 residues. The V gene's germline CDR1 is WSHSY and CDR2 SAAADI. The CDR3: CASSEQKRGNEQYF. CDR3 nucleotides: TGCGCCAGCAGTGAGCAGAAGCGGGGGAACGAGCAGTACTTC.

The chain couples TRBV2 to TRBJ1-4; 8 bases are shared with TRBD1. Germline V gene sequence: CDR1 SNHLY, CDR2 FYNNEI. This CDR3 contains 13 residues. Trimming cost V 10 bases and J 5 bases; bases outside gene matches: 6. The CDR3 region is CANSGTGNEKLFF. The CDR3 DNA reads TGTGCCAACTCCGGGACAGGAAATGAAAAACTGTTTTTT.

J is TRBJ1-1 and V is TRBV30, with D unclear. Per germline, CDR1 GTSNPN and CDR2 SVGIG (reference sequence). The CDR3 runs to 14 residues. The V and J ends lost 5 bases and 3 bases respectively, with 16 bases between them. Here the CDR3 reads CAWAVGRWDTEAFF. In nucleotides, the CDR3 is TGTGCCTGGGCCGTAGGGAGATGGGACACTGAAGCTTTCTTT. The variable domain in full, completed from reference TRBV30 and TRBJ1-1, reads SQTIHQWPATLVQPVGSPLSLECTVEGTSNPNLYWYRQAAGRGLQLLFYSVGIGQISSEVPQNLSASRPQDRQFILSSKKLLLSDSGFYLCAWAVGRWDTEAFFGQGTRLTVV.

Written as DNA, the CDR3 is TGTGCCAGCAGTCGAGATCGGGACAGTGAAGCTTTCTTT. Protein sequence: CASSRDRDSEAFF. The rearrangement uses TRBV11-3 and TRBJ1-1; 7 positions match TRBD1. This CDR3 is 13 amino acids long. With 6 bases clipped from V and 7 bases from J, the junction kept 8 bases outside the gene matches. The V gene's germline CDR1 is SGHNT and CDR2 YENEEA.

The chain joins TRBV27 to TRBJ1-6; 9 positions match TRBD1. V lost 6 bases, J lost 7 bases, and 7 bases stayed unmatched. The CDR3 runs to 15 residues. Germline V gene lookup returns CDR1 MNHEY and CDR2 SMNVEV (reference sequence). CDR3 coding DNA: TGTGCCAGCAGATTGGGACAGGGATCCAATTCACCCCTCCACTTT. Its protein product is CASRLGQGSNSPLHF.

The J gene is TRBJ2-7, the V gene TRBV11-2, with 10 nucleotides matching TRBD2. CDR1 SGHAT and CDR2 FQNNGV come from the germline V gene. V trimming: 5 bases; J trimming: 7 bases; junction bases outside the gene matches: 14. The CDR3 totals 16 residues. As DNA, the CDR3 is TGTGCCAGCAGCCTGGGGGTTCTAGCGGGAGTTGGGGAGCAGTACTTC. Its protein product is CASSLGVLAGVGEQYF.

This chain uses TRBV5-6 with TRBJ2-6; tentatively, D is TRBD2 (5 bases). Germline V gene sequence: CDR1 SGHDT, CDR2 YYEEEE. Trimming pared 0 bases from V and 1 base from J, leaving 8 bases between. The CDR3 sequence is 16 residues long. For the CDR3, the DNA is TGTGCCAGCAGCTTGGTGGAGGCTTCTGGGGCCAACGTCCTGACTTTC. Its translation is CASSLVEASGANVLTF.

V gene TRBV5-1 combines with J gene TRBJ2-2, with 11 bases matching TRBD2. The CDR3 loop spans 14 amino acids. The J segment lost 10 bases and the V segment lost 0 bases, leaving 2 bases of the junction unmatched. Germline CDR1 SGHRS, CDR2 YFSETQ. The CDR3 DNA is TGCGCCAGCAGCTTGGAACTAGCGGGAGAGGAGCTGTTTTTT. Its translation is CASSLELAGEELFF.

The chain has TRBV5-1 and TRBJ2-5, with D unresolved. Per germline, CDR1 SGHRS and CDR2 YFSETQ. This CDR3 has 15 amino acids. The V gene lost 4 bases and the J gene lost 5 bases, with 18 bases spanning the gap. CDR3 protein: CASSPLGLQFETQYF. In DNA form, the CDR3 reads TGCGCCAGCAGCCCTCTGGGCCTTCAATTCGAGACCCAGTACTTC.

A single count supports this clone. V usage is TRBV5-6 and J usage is TRBJ2-7, with D possibly matching TRBD2 (6 bases). Trimming left V 0 bases short and J 2 bases short, with 18 bases between. This CDR3 region has 17 residues. Germline CDR1 is SGHDT and CDR2 is YYEEEE. CDR3 residues: CASSLVKEGFRTYEQYF. CDR3 DNA: TGTGCCAGCAGCTTGGTTAAGGAGGGCTTTAGGACCTACGAGCAGTACTTC.